This T cell receptor beta chain was retrieved from a study of T cell clonality in common variable immunodeficiency. Regarding the study as a whole: Common variable immunodeficiency TCR beta sequences reportedly had fewer deletions and N-nucleotide insertions.

With 5 bases clipped from V and 2 bases from J, the junction kept 21 bases outside the gene matches. There are 20 residues in the CDR3. Germline lookup yields CDR1 LNHDA and CDR2 SQIVND (reference sequence). Caucasian heritage predominated among both patients and controls. This clone has ten or more counts. No antigen is known for it. The read ends 3 residues early relative to the CDR3; the germline J gene fills the gap. Data came from immunoSEQ multiplex PCR; TCRdb stores just in-frame clones and leaves some out. This sample includes 25,000 to 30,000 clones with no singletons; its ten biggest clones take up around 30%.

Input material: peripheral blood mononuclear cells. The gene calls are TRBV19 and TRBJ2-7, with TRBD2 identical over 10 bases. The sequence derives from a human donor with common variable immunodeficiency. The part of the CDR3 DNA that was read is TGTGCCAGTAGTTGGGCATCCCAATCGGCTAGCGGGGGTCTCACCTACGAG. Protein sequence: CASSWASQSASGGLTYE. In full, the CDR3 reads CASSWASQSASGGLTYEQYF.